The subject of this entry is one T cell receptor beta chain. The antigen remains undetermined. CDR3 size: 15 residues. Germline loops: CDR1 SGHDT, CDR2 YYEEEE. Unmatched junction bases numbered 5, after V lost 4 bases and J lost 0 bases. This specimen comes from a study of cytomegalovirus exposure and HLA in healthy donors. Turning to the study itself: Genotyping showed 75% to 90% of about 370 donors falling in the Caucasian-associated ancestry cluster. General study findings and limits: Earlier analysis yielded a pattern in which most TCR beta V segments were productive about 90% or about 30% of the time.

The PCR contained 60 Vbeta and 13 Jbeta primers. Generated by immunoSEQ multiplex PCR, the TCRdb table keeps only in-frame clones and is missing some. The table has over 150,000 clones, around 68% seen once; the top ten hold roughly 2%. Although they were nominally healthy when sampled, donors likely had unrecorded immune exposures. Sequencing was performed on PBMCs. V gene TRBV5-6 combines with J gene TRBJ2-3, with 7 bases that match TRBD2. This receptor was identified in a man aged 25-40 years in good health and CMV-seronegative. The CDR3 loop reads CASSRVGGSTDTQYF. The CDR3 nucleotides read TGTGCCAGCAGCCGGGTCGGGGGGAGCACAGATACGCAGTATTTT.